This passage covers 25 T cell receptor beta chains from one sample sequenced in a study of lymphopenia after photon versus proton radiotherapy. The repertoire was sequenced with immunoSEQ multiplex PCR; TCRdb's copy has only in-frame clones and lacks some. The sample consists of 160,000 or so clones, roughly nine tenths of them appearing once. The sequencing used peripheral blood, collected from a patient treated with photon-based radiotherapy. The source is a man in his fifties or sixties with gastric cancer.

This clone has only a few counts. This sequence joins TRBV30 and TRBJ2-1, with 7 bases fitting TRBD1. Per germline, CDR1 GTSNPN and CDR2 SVGIG (reference sequence). Trimming at V came to 5 bases and at J to 14 bases, leaving 12 bases not matched to a gene. This CDR3 has 12 residues. The CDR3 nucleotides are TGTGCCTGGGGGAATCTCGGGACAGCGGAGTTCTTC. Its protein is CAWGNLGTAEFF.

The V call is TRBV5-6, the J call TRBJ2-1; D is unresolved. Trimming stripped 4 bases from V and 7 bases from J, with 12 bases between. Per the germline V gene, CDR1 is SGHDT and CDR2 is YYEEEE. This CDR3 region has 13 residues. The CDR3 sequence: CASSPRSANEQFF. The CDR3 coding sequence is TGTGCCAGCAGCCCGCGGTCGGCGAATGAGCAGTTCTTC.

This clone has only one observation. The rearrangement uses TRBV18 and TRBJ1-1; 8 bases line up with TRBD1. J lost 5 bases, V lost 3 bases, and 8 bases had no gene match. The CDR3 spans 15 residues. Per the germline V gene, CDR1 is KGHSH and CDR2 is LQKENI. CDR3 sequence (DNA): TGTGCCAGCTCACCCTCGGCACAGGGGGAAACTGAAGCTTTCTTT. Translation: CASSPSAQGETEAFF. Full variable domain (remainder filled in from reference TRBV18 and TRBJ1-1): NAGVMQNPRHLVRRRGQEARLRCSPMKGHSHVYWYRQLPEEGLKFMVYLQKENIIDESGMPKERFSAEFPKEGPSILRIQQVVRGDSAAYFCASSPSAQGETEAFFGQGTRLTVV.

The rearrangement joins TRBV19 to TRBJ2-1, with 8 bases that match TRBD2. Germline CDR1 and CDR2: LNHDA and SQIVND (reference sequence). Trimming took 4 bases from V and 0 from J; bases not matched to a gene: 2. This CDR3 is 15 amino acids long. Written as DNA, the CDR3 is TGTGCCAGTAGTACTAGCGGGCGCTCCTACAATGAGCAGTTCTTC. This translates into CASSTSGRSYNEQFF. Supplemented by reference TRBV19 and TRBJ2-1, the full variable domain reads DGGITQSPKYLFRKEGQNVTLSCEQNLNHDAMYWYRQDPGQGLRLIYYSQIVNDFQKGDIAEGYSVSREKKESFPLTVTSAQKNPTAFYLCASSTSGRSYNEQFFGPGTRLTVL.

V and J are TRBV6-4 and TRBJ2-2; D gene uncertain. The V end was cut by 6 bases, the J end by 7 bases, with 12 bases between. This CDR3 is 13 amino acids long. In germline, CDR1 is MRHNA, CDR2 SNTAGT. The CDR3 loop reads CASSKVGFGELFF. The CDR3 DNA sequence: TGTGCCAGCAGCAAGGTGGGGTTCGGGGAGCTGTTTTTT.

V gene TRBV5-1 combines with J gene TRBJ2-1; 8 bases map to TRBD2. CDR1 SGHRS and CDR2 YFSETQ come from the germline V gene. This CDR3 has 16 residues. The trim removed 4 bases at V and 4 bases at J, leaving 10 bases unmatched. The chain's CDR3 is CASSATTSGYYNEQFF. CDR3 nucleotides: TGCGCCAGCAGCGCGACAACTAGCGGTTATTACAATGAGCAGTTCTTC.

This chain uses TRBV19 with TRBJ1-6; D possibly corresponds to TRBD1 (5 bases). Germline CDR1 reads LNHDA; CDR2 reads SQIVND (reference sequence). V lost 9 bases to trimming and J lost 9 bases, with 15 bases between them. This CDR3 spans 13 amino acids. The CDR3 DNA reads as TGTGCCAGCGCCGGGACCGGCGGTTCACCCCTCCACTTT. The encoded protein is CASAGTGGSPLHF.

This clone has only a few counts. V gene TRBV2 combines with J gene TRBJ2-2; the match to TRBD1 covers 8 bases. Looked up from germline, CDR1 is SNHLY and CDR2 is FYNNEI. J was trimmed by 6 bases and V by 7 bases; bases with no gene match: 7. This CDR3 comprises 14 residues. For the CDR3, the DNA is TGTGCCAGCAAGGACAGGGTGTCGGCCGGGGAGCTGTTTTTT. Translation gives CASKDRVSAGELFF. Drawing the rest from reference TRBV2 and TRBJ2-2, the complete variable domain is EPEVTQTPSHQVTQMGQEVILRCVPISNHLYFYWYRQILGQKVEFLVSFYNNEISEKSEIFDDQFSVERPDGSNFTLKIRSTKLEDSAMYFCASKDRVSAGELFFGEGSRLTVL.

The chain couples TRBV5-6 to TRBJ2-7; 8 bases map to TRBD2. The CDR3 spans 15 residues. V shed 0 bases and J 3 bases; nucleotides not matched to a gene: 5. Germline V lookup: CDR1 SGHDT, CDR2 YYEEEE. DNA of the CDR3: TGTGCCAGCAGCTTGGCGCTAGCGGGTTTCTACGAGCAGTACTTC. Translated: CASSLALAGFYEQYF.

This clone turned up a few times. The chain combines TRBV7-9 with TRBJ1-3; D perhaps matches TRBD1 (6 bases). In germline, CDR1 is SEHNR, CDR2 FQNEAQ (reference sequence). The CDR3 runs to 14 residues. V was shortened by 10 bases and J by 7 bases, with 20 bases between the two germline ends. The CDR3 region has the DNA TGTGCCACCCCAGGGGCTCGGAGGGGCAACACCATATATTTT. Translated: CATPGARRGNTIYF.

The V call is TRBV14, the J call TRBJ1-5; a weak D match, TRBD1 (5 bases). Germline lookup yields CDR1 SGHDN and CDR2 FVKESK. V was cut by 4 bases and J by 4 bases, with 11 bases left in between. CDR3 length equals 14 residues. The CDR3, as DNA: TGTGCCAGCAGCCCGGGACGGATGAATCAGCCCCAGCATTTT. Amino acids: CASSPGRMNQPQHF.

The rearrangement joins TRBV29-1 to TRBJ2-7; D perhaps matches TRBD2 (5 bases). V was pared by 5 bases and J by 2 bases, with 13 bases between. This CDR3 is 13 amino acids long. The V gene's germline CDR1 is SQVTM and CDR2 ANQGSEA. The chain's CDR3 is CSVSEGATYEQYF. CDR3 nucleotides: TGCAGCGTTTCTGAGGGAGCAACCTACGAGCAGTACTTC.

The chain combines TRBV28 with TRBJ1-5; D not resolved. V was pared by 3 bases and J by 4 bases, with 7 bases between. The CDR3 is 13 residues long. Germline V gene sequence: CDR1 MDHEN, CDR2 SYDVKM. In DNA form, the CDR3 reads TGTGCCAGCAGTTTCGGAGGGAATCAGCCCCAGCATTTT. Amino acid sequence: CASSFGGNQPQHF. The variable domain in full, with the rest retrieved from reference TRBV28 and TRBJ1-5, is DVKVTQSSRYLVKRTGEKVFLECVQDMDHENMFWYRQDPGLGLRLIYFSYDVKMKEKGDIPEGYSVSREKKERFSLILESASTNQTSMYLCASSFGGNQPQHFGDGTRLSIL.

The chain couples TRBV18 to TRBJ2-3; no definite D call. V was trimmed by 2 bases and J by 0 bases, leaving 6 bases between them. The CDR3 length is 14 residues. Germline V lookup: CDR1 KGHSH, CDR2 LQKENI. The CDR3 coding sequence is TGTGCCAGCTCACCAAATCTGAGCACAGATACGCAGTATTTT. As protein: CASSPNLSTDTQYF. Together with reference TRBV18 and TRBJ2-3, the CDR3 gives the full variable domain: NAGVMQNPRHLVRRRGQEARLRCSPMKGHSHVYWYRQLPEEGLKFMVYLQKENIIDESGMPKERFSAEFPKEGPSILRIQQVVRGDSAAYFCASSPNLSTDTQYFGPGTRLTVL.

This chain links TRBV28 with TRBJ2-3; 12 positions match TRBD2. Germline trimming cut 6 bases from V and 4 bases from J; bases unmatched to any gene: 5. Germline V gene sequence: CDR1 MDHEN, CDR2 SYDVKM. The CDR3 length is 15 residues. The DNA for the CDR3 is TGTGCCAGCAGCCCTAGCGGGAGGGGGGCAGATACGCAGTATTTT. Its protein is CASSPSGRGADTQYF.

V is TRBV29-1 and J is TRBJ1-1; D is unclear. V lost 7 bases, J lost 4 bases, and 13 bases lay in between. CDR1 and CDR2 (germline): SQVTM, ANQGSEA. The CDR3 is made up of 12 amino acids. DNA for the CDR3: TGCAGCGCTGGTGGAGGGCTCACTGAAGCTTTCTTT. Residues: CSAGGGLTEAFF.

V is TRBV5-4 and J is TRBJ2-7; 8 positions match TRBD1. The CDR3 spans 14 residues. Germline loops: CDR1 SGHNT, CDR2 YYREEE (reference sequence). The trim removed 4 bases at V and 5 bases at J, leaving 8 bases unmatched. The CDR3 coding sequence is TGTGCCAGCAGCGCCCGGGACAGGCTGCACGAGCAGTACTTC. Protein sequence: CASSARDRLHEQYF.

This chain connects TRBV5-1 to TRBJ2-7; no clear D gene. Trimming cost V 4 bases and J 3 bases, with 11 bases left between them. The V gene's germline CDR1 is SGHRS and CDR2 YFSETQ. CDR3 size: 13 residues. CDR3 sequence (DNA): TGCGCCAGCAGCACGGGCCTACTCTACGAGCAGTACTTC. It encodes CASSTGLLYEQYF.

This chain connects TRBV15 to TRBJ2-5, with no clear D. The CDR3 is 16 amino acids. CDR1 is LNHNV and CDR2 is YYDKDF in the germline V gene (reference sequence). V was clipped by 0 bases and J by 4 bases, with 15 bases between them. CDR3 in DNA: TGTGCCACCAGCAGAGAGGGCGCTAAGTCCTCAGAGACCCAGTACTTC. Protein sequence: CATSREGAKSSETQYF.

The V gene is TRBV6-5, the J gene TRBJ1-1; 7 positions agree with TRBD1. The length of the CDR3 is 15 residues. The junction had 7 bases not matched to a gene; V was cut back by 0 bases and J by 6 bases. Germline-derived CDR1 and CDR2 are MNHEY and SVGAGI. CDR3 region: CASSYSPRTGAEAFF. DNA of the CDR3: TGTGCCAGCAGTTACTCCCCCAGGACAGGCGCTGAAGCTTTCTTT.

The rearrangement links TRBV2 to TRBJ1-2; TRBD1 agrees at 7 bases. The CDR3 is 15 residues long. From germline, CDR1 is SNHLY and CDR2 FYNNEI. The V segment lost 3 bases and the J segment 8 bases; nucleotides outside the gene matches: 12. The CDR3 region has the DNA TGTGCCAGCAGTGAGGTAGAGGGGGCTGAGAAAGGCTACACCTTC. Its translation: CASSEVEGAEKGYTF.

This rearrangement joins TRBV28 to TRBJ2-7, with TRBD1 matching 7 bases. The CDR3 spans 14 residues. Germline values: CDR1 MDHEN, CDR2 SYDVKM. V lost 5 bases, J lost 2 bases, and 6 bases stayed unmatched. In nucleotides, the CDR3 is TGTGCCAGCAGTCCCCCGACAGGGACCTACGAGCAGTACTTC. Translation gives CASSPPTGTYEQYF.

The chain has TRBV30 and TRBJ1-2; 7 bases fit TRBD1. The V and J ends lost 1 base and 0 bases, in that order; junction bases with no gene match: 5. Per the germline V gene, CDR1 is GTSNPN and CDR2 is SVGIG (reference sequence). The CDR3 runs 15 residues. The CDR3 DNA reads as TGTGCCTGGAGTGACAGGACAGGACCTAACTATGGCTACACCTTC. Protein sequence: CAWSDRTGPNYGYTF. Looking up the rest from reference TRBV30 and TRBJ1-2 gives the full variable domain: SQTIHQWPATLVQPVGSPLSLECTVEGTSNPNLYWYRQAAGRGLQLLFYSVGIGQISSEVPQNLSASRPQDRQFILSSKKLLLSDSGFYLCAWSDRTGPNYGYTFGSGTRLTVV.

The chain combines TRBV11-2 with TRBJ2-7, with no clear D. The CDR3 totals 12 residues. Trimming took 3 bases from V and 4 from J, leaving 7 bases between them. Per the germline V gene, CDR1 is SGHAT and CDR2 is FQNNGV. CDR3 nucleotides: TGTGCCAGCAGCTTCGGGCCGTACGAGCAGTACTTC. Its protein is CASSFGPYEQYF.

The V gene is TRBV5-1, the J gene TRBJ2-2; 7 bases agree with TRBD1. With 0 bases clipped from V and 1 base from J, the junction kept 3 bases outside the gene matches. This CDR3 is 16 amino acids long. The germline gives CDR1 SGHRS, CDR2 YFSETQ. CDR3 sequence (DNA): TGCGCCAGCAGCTTGGAAGGGGGCCGGAACACCGGGGAGCTGTTTTTT. This gives the protein CASSLEGGRNTGELFF.